Listed below are T cell receptor beta chains from one sample, sequenced in a study of T cell responses to AZD1222 COVID-19 vaccine. Profiling relied on immunoSEQ multiplex PCR, and the TCRdb table lists in-frame clones only, not all of them. The sample lists around 100,000 clones; around 89% were seen once. The starting material was peripheral blood, obtained on day 0 of AZD1222 vaccination. The receptor source for this set is an adult in good health. Each CDR3 is given with its conserved first and last residue. The D gene is left open where the match is weak. A row's size may be missing; if present it is once, few, many or a size class.

v_call,j_call,cdr3_length,d_call,clone_size,cdr3_nt,cdr3_aa
TRBV19,TRBJ2-7,15,TRBD1,NA,TGTGCCAGTAGTATAGTTCCAGGGGGCATTTACGAGCAGTACTTC,CASSIVPGGIYEQYF
TRBV6-5,TRBJ1-6,14,NA,NA,TGTGCCAGCAGCAAGGGGGTATCAAATTCACCCCTCCACTTT,CASSKGVSNSPLHF
TRBV28,TRBJ1-2,15,NA,NA,TGTGCCAGCAGTCCCTCGACACGGCACAACTATGGCTACACCTTC,CASSPSTRHNYGYTF
TRBV12-3/TRBV12-4,TRBJ1-1,13,NA,once,TGTGCCAGCAGCGCCCCACAGGGAACTGAAGCTTTCTTT,CASSAPQGTEAFF
TRBV6-1,TRBJ1-5,14,NA,NA,TGTGCCAGCAGTGAAGGTTCTAGCAATCAGCCCCAGCATTTT,CASSEGSSNQPQHF
TRBV19,TRBJ1-5,15,TRBD1,NA,TGTGCCAGTAGTAGGGGACAGGGGGCCAATCAGCCCCAGCATTTT,CASSRGQGANQPQHF
TRBV9,TRBJ1-3,15,NA,NA,TGTGCCAGCAGCCCCAGACACAACTCTGGAAACACCATATATTTT,CASSPRHNSGNTIYF
TRBV9,TRBJ2-1,14,TRBD2,NA,TGTGCCAGCAGCGTACTAGCGGGAGCCAATGAGCAGTTCTTC,CASSVLAGANEQFF
TRBV4-1,TRBJ2-1,17,NA,NA,TGCGCCAGCAGCCGAGTAGGGTCTTCGAGCTCCTACAATGAGCAGTTCTTC,CASSRVGSSSSYNEQFF
TRBV6-5,TRBJ1-1,11,NA,NA,TGTGCCAGCAGTTCTAACACTGAAGCTTTCTTT,CASSSNTEAFF
TRBV9,TRBJ2-1,17,NA,NA,TGTGCCAGCAGCGTTCAGGGGACTCCGGGAAGGAGCAATGAGCAGTTCTTC,CASSVQGTPGRSNEQFF
TRBV4-2,TRBJ2-7,13,TRBD2,once,TGTGCCAGCAGCTTGGGACTAGCCAACGAGCAGTACTTC,CASSLGLANEQYF
TRBV11-3,TRBJ2-5,16,TRBD1,NA,TGTGCCAGCAGCTTCCCCGGGACAGGGGGCTCTAAGACCCAGTACTTC,CASSFPGTGGSKTQYF
TRBV28,TRBJ2-5,15,TRBD2,NA,TGTGCCAGCAGTTTATTCCGGGGGGTCGGGGAGACCCAGTACTTC,CASSLFRGVGETQYF
TRBV5-6,TRBJ1-4,14,NA,NA,TGTGCCAGCAGCCTCTGGGGGACTAATGAAAAACTGTTTTTT,CASSLWGTNEKLFF
TRBV5-1,TRBJ2-5,19,TRBD1,NA,TGCGCCAGCAGCTTGGCCCCCGAGTATGGGACAGGGGTCCAAGAGACCCAGTACTTC,CASSLAPEYGTGVQETQYF
TRBV6-2/TRBV6-3,TRBJ1-5,18,NA,NA,TGTGCCAGCAGTTACTCAACCCGGGACACCCATAGCAATCAGCCCCAGCATTTT,CASSYSTRDTHSNQPQHF
TRBV5-1,TRBJ1-1,15,NA,NA,TGCGCCAGCAGCCGTAGCCCGACAGAATCCACTGAAGCTTTCTTT,CASSRSPTESTEAFF